Included here is one T cell receptor (beta chain) sequence, with context. Sequencing used immunoSEQ multiplex PCR; TCRdb keeps in-frame clones, though not all of them. The sample gives roughly 570,000 clones, nearly 98% of which show up once; 0.3% to 0.35% is in the top ten. This sample stems from a study of shared clonotypes between healthy human individuals. It was CD45RO-negative cells, positively selected for CCR7, that made up naive CD8 cells, with terminally differentiated effector memory CD45RA+ cells excluded. V gave up 4 bases and J gave up 1 base, with 3 bases separating them. Germline CDR1 is SGHRS and CDR2 is YFSETQ. The CDR3 spans 11 residues.

The sample comprised naive CD8+ T cells sorted from blood. This receptor was obtained from a man aged 25-45 years in good health. V usage is TRBV5-1 and J usage is TRBJ2-7, with no clear D. Here the CDR3 reads CASSESYEQYF. The DNA of the CDR3 is TGCGCCAGCAGCGAGTCCTACGAGCAGTACTTC.